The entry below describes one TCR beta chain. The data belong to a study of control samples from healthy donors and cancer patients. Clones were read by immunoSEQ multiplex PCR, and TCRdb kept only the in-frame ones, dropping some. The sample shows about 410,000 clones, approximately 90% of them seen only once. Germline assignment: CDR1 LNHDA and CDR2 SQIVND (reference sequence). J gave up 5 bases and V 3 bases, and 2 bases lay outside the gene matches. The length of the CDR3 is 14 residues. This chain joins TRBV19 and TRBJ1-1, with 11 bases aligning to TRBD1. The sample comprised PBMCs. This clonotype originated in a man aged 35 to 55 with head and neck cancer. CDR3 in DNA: TGTGCCAGTAGTATCGGACAGGGGGCTACTGAAGCTTTCTTT. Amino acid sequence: CASSIGQGATEAFF.